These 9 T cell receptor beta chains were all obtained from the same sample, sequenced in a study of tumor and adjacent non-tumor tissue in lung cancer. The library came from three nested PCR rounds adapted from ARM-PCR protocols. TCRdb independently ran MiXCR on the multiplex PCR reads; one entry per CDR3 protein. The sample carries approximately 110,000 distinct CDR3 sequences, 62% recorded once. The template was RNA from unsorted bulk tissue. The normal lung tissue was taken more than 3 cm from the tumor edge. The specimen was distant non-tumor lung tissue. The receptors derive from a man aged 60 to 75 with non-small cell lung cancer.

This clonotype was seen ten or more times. The CDR3 loop reads CASSTDSYEKLFF. CDR3 coding DNA: TGCGCCAGCAGCACCGACAGCTATGAAAAACTGTTTTTT. The chain carries TRBV5-1 and TRBJ1-4, with D perhaps TRBD1 (5 bases). The CDR3 is 13 amino acids. Germline V gene lookup returns CDR1 SGHRS and CDR2 YFSETQ. Trimming cost V 4 bases and J 6 bases, with 10 bases left between them.

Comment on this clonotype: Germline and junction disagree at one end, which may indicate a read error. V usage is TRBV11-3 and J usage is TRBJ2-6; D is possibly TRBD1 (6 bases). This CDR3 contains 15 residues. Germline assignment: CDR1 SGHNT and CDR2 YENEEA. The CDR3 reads CASSQQGSWANALTF. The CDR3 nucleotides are TGTGCCAGCAGCCAACAGGGTTCTTGGGCCAACGCCCTGACATTC.

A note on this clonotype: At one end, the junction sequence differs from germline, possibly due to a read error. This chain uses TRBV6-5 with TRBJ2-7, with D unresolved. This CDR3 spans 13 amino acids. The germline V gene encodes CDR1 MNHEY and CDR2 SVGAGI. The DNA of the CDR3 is TGTGCCAGCCGTGGAAACTTAACCTACGAGCAATACTTC. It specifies CASRGNLTYEQYF.

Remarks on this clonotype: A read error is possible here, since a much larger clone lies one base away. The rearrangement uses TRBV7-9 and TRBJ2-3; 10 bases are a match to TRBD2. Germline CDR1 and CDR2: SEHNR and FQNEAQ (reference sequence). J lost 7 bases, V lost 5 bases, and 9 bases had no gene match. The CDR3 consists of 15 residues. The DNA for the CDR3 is TGTGCCAGCAGCCCCGGGATTAGCGGGAGGTATACGCAGTATTTT. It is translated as CASSPGISGRYTQYF.

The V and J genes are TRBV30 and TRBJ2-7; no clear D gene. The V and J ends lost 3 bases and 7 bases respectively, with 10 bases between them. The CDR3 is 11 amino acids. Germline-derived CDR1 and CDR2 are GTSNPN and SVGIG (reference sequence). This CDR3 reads CAWRWNVEQYF. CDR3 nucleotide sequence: TGTGCCTGGAGATGGAACGTGGAGCAGTACTTC.

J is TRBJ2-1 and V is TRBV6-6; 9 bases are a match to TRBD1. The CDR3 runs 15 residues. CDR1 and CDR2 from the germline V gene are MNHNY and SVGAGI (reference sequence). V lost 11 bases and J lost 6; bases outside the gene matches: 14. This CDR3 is CAGTLGQGSSNEQFF. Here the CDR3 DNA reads TGTGCCGGCACCCTGGGACAGGGCAGTTCCAATGAGCAGTTCTTC.

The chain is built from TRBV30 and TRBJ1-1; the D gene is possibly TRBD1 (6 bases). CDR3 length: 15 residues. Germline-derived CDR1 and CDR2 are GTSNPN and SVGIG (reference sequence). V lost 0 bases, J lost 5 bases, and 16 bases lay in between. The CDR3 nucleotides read TGTGCCTGGAGTGTATGGGGGGGGGCCAGGACTGAAGCTTTCTTT. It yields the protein CAWSVWGGARTEAFF.

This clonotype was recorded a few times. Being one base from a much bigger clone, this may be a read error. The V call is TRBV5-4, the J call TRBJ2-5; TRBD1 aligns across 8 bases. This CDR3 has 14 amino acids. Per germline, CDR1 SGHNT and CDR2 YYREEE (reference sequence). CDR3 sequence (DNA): TGTGTCAGCAGTCAAGACAGGGGCCAAGAGACCCAGTACTTC. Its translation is CVSSQDRGQETQYF.

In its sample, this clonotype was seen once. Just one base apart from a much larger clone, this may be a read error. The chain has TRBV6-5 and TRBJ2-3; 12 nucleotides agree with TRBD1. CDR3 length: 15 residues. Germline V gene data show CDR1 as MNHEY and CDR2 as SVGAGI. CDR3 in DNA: TGTGCCAGCAGTTATTGGGGACAGGGGGCAGATGCGCAGTATTTT. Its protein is CASSYWGQGADAQYF.